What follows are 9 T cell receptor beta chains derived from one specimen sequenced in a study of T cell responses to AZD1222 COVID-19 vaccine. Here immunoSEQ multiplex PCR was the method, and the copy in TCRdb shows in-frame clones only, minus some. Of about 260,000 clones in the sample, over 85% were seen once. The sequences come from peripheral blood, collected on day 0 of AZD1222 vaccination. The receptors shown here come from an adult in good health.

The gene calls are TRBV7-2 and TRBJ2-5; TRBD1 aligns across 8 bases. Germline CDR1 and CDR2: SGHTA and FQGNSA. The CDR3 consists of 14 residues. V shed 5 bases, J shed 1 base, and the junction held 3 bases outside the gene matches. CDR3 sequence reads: CASSPGTGQETQYF. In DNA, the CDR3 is TGTGCCAGCAGCCCTGGGACAGGCCAAGAGACCCAGTACTTC.

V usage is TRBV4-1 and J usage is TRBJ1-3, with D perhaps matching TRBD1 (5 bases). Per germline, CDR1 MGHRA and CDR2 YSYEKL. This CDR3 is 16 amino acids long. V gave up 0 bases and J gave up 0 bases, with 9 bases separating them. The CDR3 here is CASSQESGLSGNTIYF. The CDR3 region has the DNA TGCGCCAGCAGCCAAGAGTCGGGGCTCTCTGGAAACACCATATATTTT.

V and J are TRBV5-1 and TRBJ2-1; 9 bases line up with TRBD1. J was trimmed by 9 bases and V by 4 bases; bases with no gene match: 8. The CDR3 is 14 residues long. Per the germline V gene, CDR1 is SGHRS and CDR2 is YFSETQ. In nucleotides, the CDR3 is TGCGCCAGCAGCCCTGGGACAGGGACGGGTGAGCAGTTCTTC. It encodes CASSPGTGTGEQFF. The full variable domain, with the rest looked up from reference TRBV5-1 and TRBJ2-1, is KAGVTQTPRYLIKTRGQQVTLSCSPISGHRSVSWYQQTPGQGLQFLFEYFSETQRNKGNFPGRFSGRQFSNSRSEMNVSTLELGDSALYLCASSPGTGTGEQFFGPGTRLTVL.

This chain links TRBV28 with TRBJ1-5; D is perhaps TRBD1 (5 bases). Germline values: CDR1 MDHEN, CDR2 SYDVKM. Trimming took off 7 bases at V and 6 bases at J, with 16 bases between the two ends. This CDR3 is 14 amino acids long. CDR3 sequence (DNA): TGTGCCAGCACCATACGACAGTTAAGTCAGCCCCAGCATTTT. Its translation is CASTIRQLSQPQHF.

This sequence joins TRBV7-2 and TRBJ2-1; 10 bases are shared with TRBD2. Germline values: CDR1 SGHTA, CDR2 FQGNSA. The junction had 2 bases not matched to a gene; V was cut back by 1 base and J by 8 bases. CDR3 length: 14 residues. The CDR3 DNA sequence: TGTGCCAGCAGCTTAGGGGGACTAGCGTATGAGCAGTTCTTC. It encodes CASSLGGLAYEQFF.

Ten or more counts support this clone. CDR3 sequence reads: CASSSPGIYGYTF. CDR3 in DNA: TGTGCCAGCAGTTCGCCGGGAATCTATGGCTACACCTTC. This chain uses TRBV28 with TRBJ1-2, with no clear D. The CDR3 runs 13 residues. Germline V gives CDR1 MDHEN, CDR2 SYDVKM. The ends were cut back, 4 bases at V and 4 bases at J, with 10 bases in the middle.

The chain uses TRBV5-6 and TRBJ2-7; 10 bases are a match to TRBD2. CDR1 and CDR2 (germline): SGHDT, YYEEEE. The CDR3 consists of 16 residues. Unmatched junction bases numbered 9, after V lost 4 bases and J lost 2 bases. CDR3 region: CASSRTGTSEPYEQYF. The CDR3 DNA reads TGTGCCAGCAGCCGGACCGGGACTAGCGAACCCTACGAGCAGTACTTC.

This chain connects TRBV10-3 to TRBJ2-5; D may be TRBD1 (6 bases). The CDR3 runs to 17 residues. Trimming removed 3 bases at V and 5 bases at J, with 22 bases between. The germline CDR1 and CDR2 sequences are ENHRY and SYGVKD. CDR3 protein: CAISEHPEGDQGETQYF. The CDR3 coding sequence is TGTGCCATCAGTGAACACCCAGAGGGCGACCAGGGGGAGACCCAGTACTTC.

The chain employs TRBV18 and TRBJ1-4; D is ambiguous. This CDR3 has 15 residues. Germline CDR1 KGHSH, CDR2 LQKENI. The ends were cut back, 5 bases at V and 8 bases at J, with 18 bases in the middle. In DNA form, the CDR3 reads TGTGCCAGCTCATACGGGGATTGGGCGTCCGAAAAACTGTTTTTT. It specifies CASSYGDWASEKLFF.